The 8 T cell receptor beta chains below were found in one sample sequenced in a study of blood T cell repertoires in COVID-19. Some clones are missing from TCRdb's copy, which holds only in-frame ones; the method was immunoSEQ multiplex PCR. The table records about 250,000 clones, approximately 85% of them present only once. Sequencing was carried out using peripheral blood. These receptor sequences come from a woman in her 30s with acute or convalescent COVID-19.

The gene calls are TRBV4-3 and TRBJ2-2; D possibly corresponds to TRBD2 (6 bases). Deletions cut 0 bases from V and 8 bases from J, with 10 bases between. This CDR3 is 14 amino acids long. From germline, CDR1 is LGHNA and CDR2 YSLEER. CDR3 nucleotide sequence: TGCGCCAGCAGCCAAGATTGGCTAGCGGGGGAGCTGTTTTTT. Residues: CASSQDWLAGELFF.

Remarks on this clone: One end of the junction fails to match germline, which may point to a read error. CDR3 bases: TGTGCTAGCAGTCCCGACACCAGCTCTGGAAACACCATATATTTT. Its protein product is CASSPDTSSGNTIYF. This chain joins TRBV7-7 and TRBJ1-3; D gene ambiguous. The germline V gene has CDR1 SSHAT and CDR2 FNYEAQ (reference sequence). CDR3 length: 15 amino acids.

J is TRBJ2-1 and V is TRBV15; D perhaps matches TRBD2 (5 bases). V lost 7 bases, J lost 1 base, and 8 bases lay in between. CDR3 size: 13 residues. Germline V lookup: CDR1 LNHNV, CDR2 YYDKDF (reference sequence). In nucleotides, the CDR3 is TGTGCCACCATTAGCGAGTCCTACAATGAGCAGTTCTTC. Its translation is CATISESYNEQFF.

This chain uses TRBV7-2 with TRBJ2-7; 9 bases agree with TRBD2. This CDR3 has 14 amino acids. Trimming at V came to 5 bases and at J to 6 bases, leaving 8 bases not matched to a gene. The germline CDR1 and CDR2 sequences are SGHTA and FQGNSA. CDR3 nucleotides: TGTGCCAGCAGCCACTCCGGGACTAGCTCCGAGCAGTACTTC. Translated: CASSHSGTSSEQYF.

This clone was recorded only once. This chain uses TRBV9 with TRBJ2-1, with D hard to call. Germline CDR1 SGDLS, CDR2 YYNGEE. The V and J ends lost 4 bases and 0 bases respectively, with 14 bases between them. CDR3 length: 16 residues. Written as DNA, the CDR3 is TGTGCCAGCAGCTTCCAGAGCGTGAGCTCCTACAATGAGCAGTTCTTC. Its protein product is CASSFQSVSSYNEQFF.

V gene TRBV19 combines with J gene TRBJ1-2, with TRBD1 as a possible D gene (6 bases). The CDR3 extends over 15 amino acids. Trimming stripped 5 bases from V and 5 bases from J, with 18 bases between. Germline CDR1 LNHDA, CDR2 SQIVND (reference sequence). The CDR3: CASSSTGSPAYGYTF. CDR3 coding DNA: TGTGCCAGTAGTTCGACAGGTTCCCCCGCTTATGGCTACACCTTC.

J is TRBJ2-6 and V is TRBV15; perhaps TRBD2 as D (7 bases). With 0 bases removed from V and 3 bases from J, the gap between germline ends came to 18 bases. Per the germline V gene, CDR1 is LNHNV and CDR2 is YYDKDF (reference sequence). The CDR3 spans 19 residues. The CDR3 coding sequence is TGTGCCACCAGCAGAGATTGGCGGGGGCGCGTCGATGGGGCCAACGTCCTGACTTTC. Its protein product is CATSRDWRGRVDGANVLTF.

The genes are TRBV6-2 or TRBV6-3 and TRBJ1-5, with D perhaps TRBD1 (6 bases). CDR1 is MNHEY and CDR2 is SVGEGT in the germline V gene. There are 14 residues in the CDR3. Trimming took off 5 bases at V and 5 bases at J, with 13 bases between the two ends. The CDR3 spells CASSPRTEYQPQHF. CDR3 coding DNA: TGTGCCAGCAGTCCCCGGACAGAATATCAGCCCCAGCATTTT.